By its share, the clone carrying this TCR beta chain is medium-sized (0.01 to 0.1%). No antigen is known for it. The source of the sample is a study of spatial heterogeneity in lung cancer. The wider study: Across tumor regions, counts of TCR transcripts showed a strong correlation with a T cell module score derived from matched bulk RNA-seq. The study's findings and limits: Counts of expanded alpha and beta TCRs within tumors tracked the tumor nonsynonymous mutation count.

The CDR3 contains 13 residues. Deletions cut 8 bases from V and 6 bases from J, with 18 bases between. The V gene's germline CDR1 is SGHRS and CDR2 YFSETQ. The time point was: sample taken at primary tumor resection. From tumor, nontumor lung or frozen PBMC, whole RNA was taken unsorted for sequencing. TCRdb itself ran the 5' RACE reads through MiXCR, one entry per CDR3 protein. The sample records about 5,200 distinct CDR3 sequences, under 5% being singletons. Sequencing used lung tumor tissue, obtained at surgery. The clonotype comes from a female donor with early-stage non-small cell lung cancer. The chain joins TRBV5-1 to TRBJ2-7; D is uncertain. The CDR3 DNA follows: TGCGCCAGTACAGAACCACCCCTGGGCGAGCAGTACTTC. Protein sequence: CASTEPPLGEQYF.